A single sample gave rise to the 15 T cell receptor beta chains below, sequenced in a study of blood T cell repertoires in COVID-19. Here immunoSEQ multiplex PCR was the method, and the copy in TCRdb shows in-frame clones only, minus some. The table includes under 150,000 clones, about 80% detected once. Sequences were obtained from PBMCs or T cells enriched from blood (not recorded which). The receptors stem from a man in his fifties in a cohort exposed to, infected with or recovered from COVID-19 (not recorded which).

This chain links TRBV11-2 with TRBJ2-1, with no clear D. The CDR3 extends over 15 amino acids. Trimming took 1 base from V and 8 from J, leaving 15 bases between them. The germline V gene has CDR1 SGHAT and CDR2 FQNNGV. The chain's CDR3 is CASSLAGTTNDEQFF. The CDR3, as DNA: TGTGCCAGCAGCTTAGCAGGAACGACAAACGATGAGCAGTTCTTC.

V gene TRBV12-5 combines with J gene TRBJ1-5, with TRBD1 matching 12 bases. The CDR3 length is 15 residues. Unmatched junction bases numbered 6, after V lost 6 bases and J lost 6 bases. Looked up from germline, CDR1 is LGHNT and CDR2 is FRNRAP. The CDR3 is CASGLGTGGTQPQHF. The CDR3 DNA is TGTGCTAGTGGCCTTGGGACAGGGGGCACTCAGCCCCAGCATTTT.

The rearrangement joins TRBV10-3 to TRBJ1-4, with D perhaps matching TRBD1 (5 bases). V lost 2 bases and J lost 8, with 9 bases in between. Per germline, CDR1 ENHRY and CDR2 SYGVKD. There are 13 residues in the CDR3. The CDR3 loop is CAISEGAHEKLFF. CDR3 DNA sequence: TGTGCCATCAGTGAGGGGGCTCACGAAAAACTGTTTTTT.

V is TRBV18 and J is TRBJ1-1, with a weak D call TRBD1 (6 bases). Germline V gene lookup returns CDR1 KGHSH and CDR2 LQKENI. V was cut by 6 bases and J by 5 bases, with 19 bases left in between. CDR3 size: 15 residues. The CDR3 is CASSPSRGGVTEAFF. CDR3 nucleotides: TGTGCCAGCTCCCCTTCGAGGGGGGGGGTTACTGAAGCTTTCTTT.

The J gene is TRBJ2-3, the V gene TRBV4-3, with D maybe TRBD2 (6 bases). Trimming shortened V by 4 bases and J by 2 bases, and 13 bases separated the two germline ends. Germline V gene data show CDR1 as LGHNA and CDR2 as YSLEER. The CDR3 has 15 residues. CDR3 bases: TGCGCCAGCAGCCTTAGGGACTTAATCACAGATACGCAGTATTTT. Translating gives CASSLRDLITDTQYF.

The rearrangement uses TRBV2 and TRBJ2-7; D is unclear. The CDR3 loop spans 17 amino acids. Germline-derived CDR1 and CDR2 are SNHLY and FYNNEI. The germline V and J ends were trimmed by 2 bases and 2 bases, with 19 bases remaining between them. As DNA, the CDR3 is TGTGCCAGCAGTGAATTGAGGAGCGAGACTCACACCTACGAGCAGTACTTC. It yields the protein CASSELRSETHTYEQYF. The full variable domain, with the rest looked up from reference TRBV2 and TRBJ2-7, is EPEVTQTPSHQVTQMGQEVILRCVPISNHLYFYWYRQILGQKVEFLVSFYNNEISEKSEIFDDQFSVERPDGSNFTLKIRSTKLEDSAMYFCASSELRSETHTYEQYFGPGTRLTVT.

The chain couples TRBV29-1 to TRBJ1-1; 9 nucleotides agree with TRBD1. The V segment lost 6 bases and the J segment 1 base; nucleotides outside the gene matches: 3. Per the germline V gene, CDR1 is SQVTM and CDR2 is ANQGSEA. The CDR3 spans 13 residues. CDR3 residues: CSVGTGTNTEAFF. The CDR3 DNA is TGCAGCGTGGGGACAGGGACGAACACTGAAGCTTTCTTT.

The chain uses TRBV7-9 and TRBJ1-2; TRBD1 matches 10 bases. Germline CDR1 is SEHNR and CDR2 is FQNEAQ (reference sequence). The CDR3 contains 12 residues. V gave up 5 bases and J gave up 13 bases; unmatched junction bases: 7. The CDR3 DNA reads as TGTGCCAGCAGCACCGGGACAGGGGACTCCACCTTC. This translates into CASSTGTGDSTF.

The chain couples TRBV9 to TRBJ2-1; 7 bases match TRBD2. The CDR3 has 15 amino acids. CDR1 and CDR2 (germline): SGDLS, YYNGEE. Germline trimming cut 6 bases from V and 3 bases from J; bases unmatched to any gene: 9. CDR3 sequence reads: CASTQGGGSYNEQFF. CDR3 sequence (DNA): TGTGCCAGCACCCAGGGAGGCGGGAGCTACAATGAGCAGTTCTTC.

The rearrangement links TRBV5-1 to TRBJ2-7, with unresolved D. Germline V gene data show CDR1 as SGHRS and CDR2 as YFSETQ. V was trimmed by 2 bases and J by 2 bases, leaving 11 bases between them. The CDR3 covers 14 residues. Here the CDR3 reads CASSFELGPYEQYF. The CDR3 DNA is TGCGCCAGCAGCTTCGAGCTAGGTCCCTACGAGCAGTACTTC. The full variable domain, in which reference TRBV5-1 and TRBJ2-7 provide the parts outside the CDR3, is KAGVTQTPRYLIKTRGQQVTLSCSPISGHRSVSWYQQTPGQGLQFLFEYFSETQRNKGNFPGRFSGRQFSNSRSEMNVSTLELGDSALYLCASSFELGPYEQYFGPGTRLTVT.

This clone has only a few counts. The chain employs TRBV7-2 and TRBJ1-1; 9 nucleotides agree with TRBD1. Trimming cost V 4 bases and J 2 bases; bases outside gene matches: 2. From germline, CDR1 is SGHTA and CDR2 FQGNSA. This CDR3 spans 14 amino acids. CDR3 DNA: TGTGCCAGCAGCTATACAGGGGGCAACACTGAAGCTTTCTTT. As protein: CASSYTGGNTEAFF.

V gene TRBV19 combines with J gene TRBJ1-2, with D possibly being TRBD1 (6 bases). The CDR3 has 14 amino acids. V was trimmed by 6 bases and J by 5 bases, leaving 16 bases between them. Germline loops: CDR1 LNHDA, CDR2 SQIVND (reference sequence). The CDR3 region is CASRDSPAAYGYTF. The CDR3 DNA is TGTGCCAGTAGGGACAGCCCTGCGGCATATGGCTACACCTTC.

This chain links TRBV18 with TRBJ2-1, with TRBD2 matching 13 bases. Germline-derived CDR1 and CDR2 are KGHSH and LQKENI. V lost 5 bases to trimming and J lost 5 bases; unmatched junction nucleotides: 9. The CDR3 consists of 17 residues. CDR3 in DNA: TGTGCCAGCTCATCCTGGACTAGCGGGAGTGGTAACAATGAGCAGTTCTTC. It encodes CASSSWTSGSGNNEQFF.

The V gene is TRBV7-9, the J gene TRBJ1-1; perhaps TRBD1 as D (5 bases). The CDR3 loop spans 14 amino acids. Looked up from germline, CDR1 is SEHNR and CDR2 is FQNEAQ (reference sequence). Trimming shortened V by 6 bases and J by 5 bases, and 16 bases separated the two germline ends. CDR3 DNA sequence: TGTGCCAGCAGGATGGAGGGGATGTTGACTGAAGCTTTCTTT. It yields the protein CASRMEGMLTEAFF.

V usage is TRBV7-9 and J usage is TRBJ1-2; D is unresolved. Germline CDR1 reads SEHNR; CDR2 reads FQNEAQ (reference sequence). The CDR3 is made up of 13 amino acids. Trimming shortened V by 0 bases and J by 7 bases, and 9 bases separated the two germline ends. The chain's CDR3 is CASSLAGGSGYTF. CDR3 sequence (DNA): TGTGCCAGCAGCTTAGCGGGAGGGAGTGGCTACACCTTC. Variable domain in full (rest from reference TRBV7-9 and TRBJ1-2): DTGVSQNPRHKITKRGQNVTFRCDPISEHNRLYWYRQTLGQGPEFLTYFQNEAQLEKSRLLSDRFSAERPKGSFSTLEIQRTEQGDSAMYLCASSLAGGSGYTFGSGTRLTVV.